This entry describes one T cell receptor (beta chain). This CDR3 comprises 14 residues. Germline V gene data show CDR1 as MDHEN and CDR2 as SYDVKM. With V trimmed by 5 bases and J by 2 bases, 6 bases remained unmatched. This sample was included in a study of T cells in localized non-small cell lung cancer. Samples of adjacent lung lacking atypia were obtained no closer than 2 cm to the tumor margin. Libraries were prepared by immunoSEQ multiplex PCR; TCRdb keeps only in-frame clonotypes and omits some of them. The sample yields 1,000 or so clones, under 30% seen once. The rearrangement uses TRBV28 and TRBJ2-7; 7 bases align to TRBD1. The clonotype originates from a man aged 35 to 70 with stage II lung adenocarcinoma. The sequences come from normal lung tissue next to the tumor, collected before any cancer treatment. The CDR3 loop is CASSVSDRPYEQYF. In DNA form, the CDR3 reads TGTGCCAGCAGTGTCTCGGACAGGCCCTACGAGCAGTACTTC.